The 10 T cell receptor beta chains in this list originate from one sample, sequenced in a study of CD8 T cells in Susac syndrome. Reverse transcription of roughly 0.45 to 1 ug RNA used random hexamers. MiXCR, applied by TCRdb to the immunoSEQ multiplex PCR reads, yields one record per CDR3 protein. The top ten hold approximately 0.12% of the sample, which has some 260,000 distinct CDR3 sequences, 85% seen once. Sequencing used CD8+ T cells from PBMCs. These receptors were collected from a human donor with multiple sclerosis.

A single count supports this clonotype. V and J are TRBV7-8 and TRBJ2-2; 7 nucleotides match TRBD1. Trimming took 4 bases from V and 3 from J; bases not matched to a gene: 14. This CDR3 spans 18 amino acids. The germline CDR1 and CDR2 sequences are SGHVS and FQNEAQ. The CDR3, as DNA: TGTGCCAGCAGCTCCCCGCTTAAGACAGGGAAATACACCGGGGAGCTGTTTTTT. Translating it yields CASSSPLKTGKYTGELFF.

The genes are TRBV7-2 and TRBJ2-7; 10 bases fit TRBD2. Looked up from germline, CDR1 is SGHTA and CDR2 is FQGNSA. V was pared by 1 base and J by 6 bases, with 6 bases of the junction left unmatched. This CDR3 is built from 15 residues. Here the CDR3 reads CASSLVVAGGSEQYF. Here the CDR3 DNA reads TGTGCCAGCAGCTTAGTGGTAGCGGGAGGTTCCGAGCAGTACTTC.

V gene TRBV6-1 combines with J gene TRBJ2-7; maybe TRBD2 (7 bases). Germline CDR1 reads MNHNS; CDR2 reads SASEGT. The CDR3 has 16 residues. Trimming shortened V by 7 bases and J by 5 bases, and 24 bases separated the two germline ends. The CDR3 loop reads CASIGGPGYLINEQYF. In nucleotides, the CDR3 is TGTGCCAGCATCGGGGGGCCGGGATACTTGATAAACGAGCAGTACTTC.

This chain joins TRBV15 and TRBJ2-5; D not resolved. CDR1 and CDR2 (germline): LNHNV, YYDKDF (reference sequence). CDR3 size: 15 residues. V was clipped by 3 bases and J by 5 bases, with 16 bases between them. The CDR3 is CATSSSQLTGETQYF. For the CDR3, the DNA is TGTGCCACCAGCAGCTCACAACTTACTGGGGAGACCCAGTACTTC.

J is TRBJ2-5 and V is TRBV4-1; 9 bases match TRBD2. Germline CDR1 MGHRA, CDR2 YSYEKL. V lost 3 bases to trimming and J lost 4 bases; unmatched junction nucleotides: 18. This CDR3 comprises 19 residues. The CDR3 is CASSHPDSGRAQERETQYF. CDR3 sequence (DNA): TGCGCCAGCAGCCACCCCGATAGCGGGAGAGCTCAAGAGAGAGAGACCCAGTACTTC.

This clonotype was seen more than once but under ten times. The V call is TRBV6-2 or TRBV6-3, the J call TRBJ1-5, with a weak D call TRBD1 (6 bases). CDR1 is MNHEY, CDR2 SVGEGT, per germline. With 1 base removed from V and 6 bases from J, the gap between germline ends came to 13 bases. The CDR3 totals 15 residues. The CDR3 DNA is TGTGCCAGCAGTTACTTAACGGGGGCAGGTCAGCCCCAGCATTTT. This translates into CASSYLTGAGQPQHF.

This chain uses TRBV27 with TRBJ2-7, with D unresolved. CDR1 and CDR2 from the germline V gene are MNHEY and SMNVEV (reference sequence). CDR3 length: 12 amino acids. Deletions cut 2 bases from V and 2 bases from J, with 4 bases between. The CDR3 here is CASSLPPYEQYF. The CDR3 DNA is TGTGCCAGCAGTTTACCCCCCTACGAGCAGTACTTC.

The count of this clonotype is one. The chain joins TRBV9 to TRBJ2-1; TRBD1 or TRBD2 may be the D gene (5 bases each). The germline CDR1 and CDR2 sequences are SGDLS and YYNGEE. There are 17 residues in the CDR3. The germline V and J ends were trimmed by 2 bases and 2 bases, with 17 bases remaining between them. The CDR3 region is CASSVSFRDVAYNEQFF. Here the CDR3 DNA reads TGTGCCAGCAGCGTGTCATTCCGGGACGTAGCCTACAATGAGCAGTTCTTC.

The chain couples TRBV5-1 to TRBJ2-1, with TRBD2 matching 9 bases. The CDR3 runs to 15 residues. The V and J ends lost 7 bases and 7 bases, in that order; junction bases with no gene match: 12. Germline V lookup: CDR1 SGHRS, CDR2 YFSETQ. CDR3 bases: TGCGCCAGCGACCTAGGGACTAGCTCGTATAATGAGCAGTTCTTC. It is translated as CASDLGTSSYNEQFF.

This rearrangement joins TRBV9 to TRBJ1-2; maybe TRBD1 (5 bases). Trimming removed 3 bases at V and 6 bases at J, with 9 bases between. The CDR3 sequence is 12 residues long. Germline CDR1 reads SGDLS; CDR2 reads YYNGEE. CDR3 DNA: TGTGCCAGCAGCGCTGGGGCCCATGGCTACACCTTC. It is translated as CASSAGAHGYTF.